The 13 T cell receptor beta chains given below trace back to one sample, sequenced in a study of blood T cells in healthy people across ages (dated by TCRdb to the mid-2010s). Libraries were built with 5' RACE. Sequencing was carried out with an Illumina HiSeq 2500. A second roughly 6 to 11 cycle PCR used a sample-barcoded 5' primer and a J-beta primer mix. TCRdb redid the processing of the public reads, applying fastp at Q25 and MiXCR, and retained in-frame beta chains. Under each unique CDR3 protein, matching rows form one entry showing the most common genes and DNA. This sample is represented by approximately 810,000 distinct CDR3 sequences; 25% to 30% of them were singletons. The ten largest clones add up to roughly a sixth of the sample. What was sequenced was blood. The receptors were sampled from a woman older than 75 in good health.

This clonotype was picked up a small number of times. The CDR3 bases are TGTGCCAGCAGCTCCCTCTCGACAGGGAGAGGAGATGAAAAACTGTTTTTT. This encodes CASSSLSTGRGDEKLFF. V gene TRBV7-2 combines with J gene TRBJ1-4, with 7 nucleotides matching TRBD1. With 4 bases clipped from V and 6 bases from J, the junction kept 14 bases outside the gene matches. The V gene's germline CDR1 is SGHTA and CDR2 FQGNSA. CDR3 length: 17 amino acids.

This clonotype was seen repeatedly, ten times or more. The rearrangement uses TRBV5-1 and TRBJ1-2; D is undetermined. Trimming left V 4 bases short and J 2 bases short, with 12 bases between. The CDR3 is 14 residues long. The V gene's germline CDR1 is SGHRS and CDR2 YFSETQ. CDR3 nucleotide sequence: TGCGCCAGCAGCACCGGCTTCACCAACTATGGCTACACCTTC. Protein: CASSTGFTNYGYTF. The complete variable domain, with remaining parts taken from reference TRBV5-1 and TRBJ1-2, reads KAGVTQTPRYLIKTRGQQVTLSCSPISGHRSVSWYQQTPGQGLQFLFEYFSETQRNKGNFPGRFSGRQFSNSRSEMNVSTLELGDSALYLCASSTGFTNYGYTFGSGTRLTVV.

About this clonotype itself: A read error is possible here, since a much larger clone lies one base away. The chain employs TRBV20-1 and TRBJ2-3, with D possibly being TRBD1 or TRBD2 (5 bases each). V dropped 4 bases and J dropped 0 bases, with 11 bases sitting between them. The germline V gene has CDR1 DFQATT and CDR2 SNEGSKA (reference sequence). The CDR3 totals 14 residues. CDR3 coding DNA: TGCAGTGCTATGGGGGACCGAAGCACAGATACGCAGTATTTT. Translation: CSAMGDRSTDTQYF.

The rearrangement joins TRBV19 to TRBJ1-5, with TRBD1 matching over 8 bases. The trim removed 3 bases at V and 1 base at J, leaving 2 bases unmatched. Germline V gene sequence: CDR1 LNHDA, CDR2 SQIVND (reference sequence). CDR3 size: 15 residues. The CDR3: CASSMQGASNQPQHF. Written as DNA, the CDR3 is TGTGCCAGTAGTATGCAGGGGGCAAGCAATCAGCCCCAGCATTTT.

Many counts were recorded for this clonotype. The gene calls are TRBV12-3 or TRBV12-4 and TRBJ1-5; D might be TRBD1 (6 bases). This CDR3 comprises 13 residues. Trimming shortened V by 7 bases and J by 6 bases, and 13 bases separated the two germline ends. CDR3 residues: CASNWGLGQPQHF. As DNA, the CDR3 is TGTGCCAGCAATTGGGGGCTTGGTCAGCCCCAGCATTTT.

This clonotype appeared many times. The J gene is TRBJ1-2, the V gene TRBV10-2, with a possible D match to TRBD1 (6 bases). V was shortened by 2 bases and J by 8 bases, with 15 bases between the two germline ends. The germline gives CDR1 WSHSY, CDR2 SAAADI. This CDR3 is 14 amino acids long. The CDR3 loop reads CASSEGTRRGGYTF. The CDR3 DNA reads as TGCGCCAGCAGTGAGGGGACAAGACGGGGCGGCTACACCTTC.

There are many counts of this clonotype. The V and J genes are TRBV11-2 and TRBJ2-1, with D unresolved. This CDR3 has 11 residues. Trimming stripped 4 bases from V and 8 bases from J, with 6 bases between. Looked up from germline, CDR1 is SGHAT and CDR2 is FQNNGV. DNA for the CDR3: TGTGCCAGCAGCTCCCCGTATGAGCAGTTCTTC. This codes for CASSSPYEQFF.

CDR3 in DNA: TGTGCCAGCAGCTTAAACGGGATTGGGTATGAGCAGTTCTTC. Translating it yields CASSLNGIGYEQFF. J is TRBJ2-1 and V is TRBV7-3, with D tentatively TRBD2 (5 bases). Trimming pared 1 base from V and 8 bases from J, leaving 12 bases between. This CDR3 is 14 amino acids long. CDR1 and CDR2 (germline): SGHTA, FQGTGA.

This clonotype was seen a handful of times. This chain joins TRBV11-2 and TRBJ1-4; TRBD1 aligns across 7 bases. V was clipped by 5 bases and J by 8 bases; unmatched bases: 14. This CDR3 spans 16 amino acids. Germline V gene data show CDR1 as SGHAT and CDR2 as FQNNGV. The DNA of the CDR3 is TGTGCCAGCAGCAACGACAGGGCAACGCAATTAGAAAAACTGTTTTTT. It encodes CASSNDRATQLEKLFF. Full variable domain (outside the CDR3, taken from reference TRBV11-2 and TRBJ1-4): EAGVAQSPRYKIIEKRQSVAFWCNPISGHATLYWYQQILGQGPKLLIQFQNNGVVDDSQLPKDRFSAERLKGVDSTLKIQPAKLEDSAVYLCASSNDRATQLEKLFFGSGTQLSVL.

V is TRBV9 and J is TRBJ2-3, with a weak D call TRBD2 (6 bases). Germline assignment: CDR1 SGDLS and CDR2 YYNGEE. V lost 4 bases to trimming and J lost 1 base, with 16 bases between them. The CDR3 has 16 amino acids. CDR3 region: CASSPAGSVGTDTQYF. The CDR3 coding sequence is TGTGCCAGCAGCCCGGCGGGGAGCGTAGGCACAGATACGCAGTATTTT.

On this clonotype itself: A much larger clone lies one base from this, so it may be a read error. The rearrangement links TRBV6-2 or TRBV6-3 to TRBJ1-2; a weak D match, TRBD1 (6 bases). CDR3 size: 14 residues. The V gene's germline CDR1 is MNHEY and CDR2 SVGEGT. Trimming shortened V by 6 bases and J by 5 bases, and 16 bases separated the two germline ends. In DNA, the CDR3 is TGTGCCAGCAGCAACGGGGGCCTTGGATATGGCTACACCTTC. Its translation is CASSNGGLGYGYTF.

The gene calls are TRBV7-2 and TRBJ1-3; TRBD1 matches 8 bases. Unmatched junction bases numbered 11, after V lost 3 bases and J lost 7 bases. The length of the CDR3 is 16 residues. CDR1 is SGHTA, CDR2 FQGNSA, per germline. The CDR3, as DNA: TGTGCCAGCAGCTTGGCCAGGGGGCAAGGGGGGAACACCATATATTTT. Its protein is CASSLARGQGGNTIYF.

Details on this clonotype: The conserved phenylalanine or tryptophan is not found at the CDR3 terminus, so this likely reflects a read error. The J gene is TRBJ2-7, the V gene TRBV18, with D possibly being TRBD1 or TRBD2 (5 bases each). Trimming removed 6 bases at V and 5 bases at J, with 14 bases between. The CDR3 spans 13 residues. Germline loops: CDR1 KGHSH, CDR2 LQKENI. CDR3 protein: CASSPGRPDEQYC. The CDR3 DNA reads TGTGCCAGCTCGCCGGGACGACCCGACGAGCAGTACTGC.